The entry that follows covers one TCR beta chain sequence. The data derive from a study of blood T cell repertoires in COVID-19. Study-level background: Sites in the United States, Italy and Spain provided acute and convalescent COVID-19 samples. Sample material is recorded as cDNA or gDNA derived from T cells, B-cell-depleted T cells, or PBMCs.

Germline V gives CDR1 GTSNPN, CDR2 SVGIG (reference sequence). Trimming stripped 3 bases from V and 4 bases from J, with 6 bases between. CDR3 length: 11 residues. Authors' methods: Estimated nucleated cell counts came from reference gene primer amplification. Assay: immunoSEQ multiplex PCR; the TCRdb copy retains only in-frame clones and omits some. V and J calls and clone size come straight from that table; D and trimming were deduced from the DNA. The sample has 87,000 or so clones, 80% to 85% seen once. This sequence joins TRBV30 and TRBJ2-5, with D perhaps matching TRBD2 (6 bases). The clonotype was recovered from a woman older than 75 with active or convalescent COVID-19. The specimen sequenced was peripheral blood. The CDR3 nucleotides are TGTGCCTGGAGCGGGGGAGAGACCCAGTACTTC. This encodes CAWSGGETQYF.